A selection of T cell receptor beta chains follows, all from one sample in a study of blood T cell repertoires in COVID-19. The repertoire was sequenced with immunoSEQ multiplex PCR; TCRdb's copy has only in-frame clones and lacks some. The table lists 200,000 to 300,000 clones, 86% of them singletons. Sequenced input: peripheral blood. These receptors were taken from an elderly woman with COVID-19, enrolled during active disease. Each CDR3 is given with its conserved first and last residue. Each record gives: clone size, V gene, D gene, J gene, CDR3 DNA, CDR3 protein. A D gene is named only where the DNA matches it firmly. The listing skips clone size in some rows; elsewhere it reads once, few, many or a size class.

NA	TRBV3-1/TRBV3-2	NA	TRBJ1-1	TGTGCCAGCAGCCAATGGGGGGGAAACACTGAAGCTTTCTTT	CASSQWGGNTEAFF
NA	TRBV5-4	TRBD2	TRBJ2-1	TGTGCCAGCAGCTTGGGCGGGGGGGCCTCCTACAATGAGCAGTTCTTC	CASSLGGGASYNEQFF
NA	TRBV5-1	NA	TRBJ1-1	TGCGCCAGCAGCATGACAGGACCTTTTAGGGCCACTGAAGCTTTCTTT	CASSMTGPFRATEAFF
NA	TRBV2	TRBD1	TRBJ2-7	TGTGCCAGCAGACAGGGGGCGGCCTCCTACGAGCAGTACTTC	CASRQGAASYEQYF
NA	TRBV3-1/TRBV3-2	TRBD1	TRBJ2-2	TGTGCCAGCAGCCTAGGGACAGCGAACACCGGGGAGCTGTTTTTT	CASSLGTANTGELFF
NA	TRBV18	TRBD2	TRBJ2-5	TGTGCCAGCTCACCCGTAGCGGGGGGGCAAGGAGAGACCCAGTACTTC	CASSPVAGGQGETQYF
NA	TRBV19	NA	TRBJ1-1	TGTGCCAGTAGTCCAGGAAGTTTAGGGAACACTGAAGCTTTCTTT	CASSPGSLGNTEAFF
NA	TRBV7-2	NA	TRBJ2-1	TGTGCCAGCAGCCCCACTCGCAATGAGCAGTTCTTC	CASSPTRNEQFF
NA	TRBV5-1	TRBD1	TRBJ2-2	TGCGCCAGCAGCCTGGACAGGGGGGCTCGGGTTGCCGGGGAGCTGTTTTTT	CASSLDRGARVAGELFF
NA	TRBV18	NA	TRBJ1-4	TGTGCCAGCTCACCCTTCGGGGGGAATAATGAAAAACTGTTTTTT	CASSPFGGNNEKLFF
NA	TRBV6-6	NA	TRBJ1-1	TGTGCCAGCAGTTCCGGGACTAACACTGAAGCTTTCTTT	CASSSGTNTEAFF
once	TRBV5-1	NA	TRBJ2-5	TGCGCCAGCAGCTTGATCGTTGGAGGCCAAGAGACCCAGTACTTC	CASSLIVGGQETQYF
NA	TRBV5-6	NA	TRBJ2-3	TGTGCCAGCAGTGGAGGGGCGACAGATACGCAGTATTTT	CASSGGATDTQYF
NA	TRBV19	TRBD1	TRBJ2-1	TGTGCCAGTGGCCTCCGGGACAGGGGAAACGAGCAGTTCTTC	CASGLRDRGNEQFF
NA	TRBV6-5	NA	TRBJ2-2	TGTGCCATGTCGGGTAAAAACACCGGGGAGCTGTTTTTT	CAMSGKNTGELFF
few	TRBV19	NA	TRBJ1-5	TGTGCCAGTAGTTTCGATGACAGGTGGGGCAATCAGCCCCAGCATTTT	CASSFDDRWGNQPQHF
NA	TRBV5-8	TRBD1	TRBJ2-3	TGTGCCAGCAGCTTTACAGGGGGAAGCACAGATACGCAGTATTTT	CASSFTGGSTDTQYF
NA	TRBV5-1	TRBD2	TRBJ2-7	TGCGCCAGCAGCTTAGTATCGGGGGGCTACGAGCAGTACTTC	CASSLVSGGYEQYF
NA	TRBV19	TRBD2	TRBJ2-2	TGTGCCTGCAGACATAGCGGGGGGACGTCAAACACCGGGGAGCTGTTTTTT	CACRHSGGTSNTGELFF
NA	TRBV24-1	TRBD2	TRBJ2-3	TGTGCCACCAGTGACCCGACTAGCCTACTCACAGATACGCAGTATTTT	CATSDPTSLLTDTQYF
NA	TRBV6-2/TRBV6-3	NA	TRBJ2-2	TGTGCCAGCAGTAAGGACAGACTGAACACCGGGGAGCTGTTTTTT	CASSKDRLNTGELFF
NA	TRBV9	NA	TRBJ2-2	TGTGCCAGCAGCGTATTACCAGGGACCGGGGAGCTGTTTTTT	CASSVLPGTGELFF